This T cell receptor (beta chain) was captured in a study of CD8 T cells in ankylosing spondylitis. Overall study findings and caveats: Reportedly, matched ankylosing spondylitis synovial fluid was significantly enriched for disease-linked clones. Relatively scarce in peripheral blood, disease-linked clones were CD8+.

This CDR3 has 12 residues. The V end lost 7 bases, the J end lost 7 bases, and 11 bases lay between the germline ends. Germline CDR1 and CDR2: SEHNR and FQNEAQ (reference sequence). This clonotype appeared many times. Its antigen is undetermined. TCRdb reprocessed the 5' RACE reads with MiXCR, giving one entry per CDR3 protein. Found here are approximately 240,000 distinct CDR3 sequences, more than 20% of them singletons; the top ten hold 0.5% to 0.75%. The chain uses TRBV7-9 and TRBJ2-1; D is uncertain. The sequencing input was blood, either unsorted or a sorted T cell fraction (not recorded which). The source of this sequence is a male donor with ankylosing spondylitis or in good health (not recorded which). The CDR3 DNA follows: TGTGCCAGCAACAGAGGCCTAAATGAGCAGTTCTTC. This gives the protein CASNRGLNEQFF.